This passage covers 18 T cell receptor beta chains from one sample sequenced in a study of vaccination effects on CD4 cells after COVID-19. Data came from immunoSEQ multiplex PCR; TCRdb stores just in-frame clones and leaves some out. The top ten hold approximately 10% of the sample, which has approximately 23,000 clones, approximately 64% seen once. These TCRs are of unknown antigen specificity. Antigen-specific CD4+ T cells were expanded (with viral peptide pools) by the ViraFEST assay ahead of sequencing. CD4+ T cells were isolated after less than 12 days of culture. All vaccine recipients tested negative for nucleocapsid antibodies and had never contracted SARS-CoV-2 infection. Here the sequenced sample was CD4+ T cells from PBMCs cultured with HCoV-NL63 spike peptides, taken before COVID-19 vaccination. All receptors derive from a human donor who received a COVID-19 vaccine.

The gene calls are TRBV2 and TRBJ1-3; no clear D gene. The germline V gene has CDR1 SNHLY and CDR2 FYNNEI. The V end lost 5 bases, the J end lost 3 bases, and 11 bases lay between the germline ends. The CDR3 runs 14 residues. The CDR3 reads CASSLGTFGNTIYF. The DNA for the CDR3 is TGTGCCAGCAGTCTGGGAACATTTGGAAACACCATATATTTT.

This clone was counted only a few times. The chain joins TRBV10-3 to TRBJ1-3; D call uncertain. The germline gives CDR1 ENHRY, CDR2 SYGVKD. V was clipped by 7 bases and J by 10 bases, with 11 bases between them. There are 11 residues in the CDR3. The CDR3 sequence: CAIKGTGTIYF. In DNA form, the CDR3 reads TGTGCCATCAAAGGTACCGGGACCATATATTTT.

The CDR3 nucleotides are TGCGCCAGCAGCCAAGCTGCCCCCCCGGGGGGCTACACCTTC. Protein sequence: CASSQAAPPGGYTF. V gene TRBV4-1 combines with J gene TRBJ1-2; D is undetermined. The CDR3 runs 14 residues. CDR1 is MGHRA, CDR2 YSYEKL, per germline. Trimming left V 1 base short and J 8 bases short, with 14 bases between.

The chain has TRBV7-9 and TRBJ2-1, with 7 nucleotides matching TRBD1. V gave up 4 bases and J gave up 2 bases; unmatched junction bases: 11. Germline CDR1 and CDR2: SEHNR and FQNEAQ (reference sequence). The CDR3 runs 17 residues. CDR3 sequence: CASSSSTSRGTYNEQFF. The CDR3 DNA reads TGTGCCAGCAGCTCCTCCACGAGCAGGGGGACCTACAATGAGCAGTTCTTC.

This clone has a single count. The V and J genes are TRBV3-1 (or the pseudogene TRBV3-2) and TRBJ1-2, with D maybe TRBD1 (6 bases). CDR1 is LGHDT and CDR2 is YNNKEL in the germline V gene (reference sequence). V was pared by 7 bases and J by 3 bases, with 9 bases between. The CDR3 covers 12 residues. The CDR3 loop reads CASTNRDYGYTF. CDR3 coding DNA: TGTGCCAGCACCAACAGGGACTATGGCTACACCTTC.

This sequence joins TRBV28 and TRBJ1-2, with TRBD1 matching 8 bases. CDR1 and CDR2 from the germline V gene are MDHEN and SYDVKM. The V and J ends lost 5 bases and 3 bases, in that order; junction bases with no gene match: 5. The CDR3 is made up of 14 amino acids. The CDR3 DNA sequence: TGTGCCAGCAGTAGGACAGGGATTGACTATGGCTACACCTTC. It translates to CASSRTGIDYGYTF.

This CDR3 reads CATSPGQSTDTQYF. In DNA form, the CDR3 reads TGTGCCACCAGTCCGGGACAGAGCACAGATACGCAGTATTTT. The chain recombines TRBV15 with TRBJ2-3, with TRBD1 matching 7 bases. This CDR3 comprises 14 residues. V lost 6 bases to trimming and J lost 0 bases; unmatched junction nucleotides: 3. The germline V gene has CDR1 LNHNV and CDR2 YYDKDF (reference sequence).

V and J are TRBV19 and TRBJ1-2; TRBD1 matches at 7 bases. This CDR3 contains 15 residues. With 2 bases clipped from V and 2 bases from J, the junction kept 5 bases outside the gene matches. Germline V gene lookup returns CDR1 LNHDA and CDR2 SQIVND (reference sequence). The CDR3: CASSISGTDNYGYTF. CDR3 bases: TGTGCCAGTAGTATATCTGGGACAGACAACTATGGCTACACCTTC. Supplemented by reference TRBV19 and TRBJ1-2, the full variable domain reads DGGITQSPKYLFRKEGQNVTLSCEQNLNHDAMYWYRQDPGQGLRLIYYSQIVNDFQKGDIAEGYSVSREKKESFPLTVTSAQKNPTAFYLCASSISGTDNYGYTFGSGTRLTVV.

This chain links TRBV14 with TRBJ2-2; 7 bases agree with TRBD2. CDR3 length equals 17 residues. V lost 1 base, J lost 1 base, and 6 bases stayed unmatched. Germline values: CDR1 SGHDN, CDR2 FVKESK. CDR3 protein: CASSQVFGGRNTGELFF. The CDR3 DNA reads TGTGCCAGCAGCCAAGTCTTTGGCGGGAGGAACACCGGGGAGCTGTTTTTT.

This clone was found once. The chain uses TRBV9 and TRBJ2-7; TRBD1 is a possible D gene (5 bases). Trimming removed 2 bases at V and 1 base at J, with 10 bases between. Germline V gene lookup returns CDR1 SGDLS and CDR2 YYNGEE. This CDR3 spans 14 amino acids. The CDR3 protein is CASSVRGNSYEQYF. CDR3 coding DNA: TGTGCCAGCAGCGTTAGGGGCAATTCCTACGAGCAGTACTTC.

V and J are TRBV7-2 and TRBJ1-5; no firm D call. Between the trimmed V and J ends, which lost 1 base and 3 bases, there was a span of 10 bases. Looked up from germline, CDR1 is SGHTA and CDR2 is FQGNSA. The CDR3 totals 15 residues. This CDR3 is CASSLVAGTNQPQHF. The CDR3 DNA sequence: TGTGCCAGCAGCTTAGTTGCAGGAACCAATCAGCCCCAGCATTTT.

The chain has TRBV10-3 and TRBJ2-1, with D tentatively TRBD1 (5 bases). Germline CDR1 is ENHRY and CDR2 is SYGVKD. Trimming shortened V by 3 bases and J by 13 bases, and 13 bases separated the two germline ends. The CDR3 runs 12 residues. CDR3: CAISDQDTPQFF. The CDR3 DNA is TGTGCCATCAGTGACCAGGACACCCCACAGTTCTTC.

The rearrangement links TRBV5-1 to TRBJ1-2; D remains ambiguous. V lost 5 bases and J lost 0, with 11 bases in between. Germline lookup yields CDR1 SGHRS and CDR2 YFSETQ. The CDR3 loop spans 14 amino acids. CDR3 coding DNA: TGCGCCAGCAGAGGAGAGGGTACTAACTATGGCTACACCTTC. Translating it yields CASRGEGTNYGYTF.

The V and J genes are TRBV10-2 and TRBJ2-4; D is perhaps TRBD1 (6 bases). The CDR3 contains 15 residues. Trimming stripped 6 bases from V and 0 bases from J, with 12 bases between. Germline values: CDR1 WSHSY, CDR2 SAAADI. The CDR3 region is CASRNRDLAKNIQYF. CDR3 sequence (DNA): TGCGCCAGCAGGAACAGGGACCTAGCCAAAAACATTCAGTACTTC.

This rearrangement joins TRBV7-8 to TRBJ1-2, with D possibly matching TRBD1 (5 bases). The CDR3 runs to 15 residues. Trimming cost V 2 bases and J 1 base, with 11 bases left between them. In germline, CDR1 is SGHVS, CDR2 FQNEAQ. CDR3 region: CASSLLSGNNYGYTF. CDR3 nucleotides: TGTGCCAGCAGCTTATTGTCAGGGAATAACTATGGCTACACCTTC.

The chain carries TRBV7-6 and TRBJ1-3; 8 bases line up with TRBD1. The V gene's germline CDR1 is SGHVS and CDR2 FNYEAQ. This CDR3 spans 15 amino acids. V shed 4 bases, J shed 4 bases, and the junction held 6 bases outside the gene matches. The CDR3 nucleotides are TGTGCCAGCAGCTCATCGGCAGGGGGCGGAAACACCATATATTTT. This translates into CASSSSAGGGNTIYF.

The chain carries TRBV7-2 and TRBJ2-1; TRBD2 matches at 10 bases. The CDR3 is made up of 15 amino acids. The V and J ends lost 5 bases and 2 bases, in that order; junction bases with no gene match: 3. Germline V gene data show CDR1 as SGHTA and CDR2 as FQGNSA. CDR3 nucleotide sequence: TGTGCCAGCAGCCCCACTAGCGGGACCTACAATGAGCAGTTCTTC. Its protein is CASSPTSGTYNEQFF.

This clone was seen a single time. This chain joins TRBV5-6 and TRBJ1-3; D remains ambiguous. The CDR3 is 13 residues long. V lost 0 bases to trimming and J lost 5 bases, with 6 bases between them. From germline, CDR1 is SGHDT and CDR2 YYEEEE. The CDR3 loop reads CASSLDRRNTIYF. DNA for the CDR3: TGTGCCAGCAGCTTGGACCGGCGAAACACCATATATTTT.